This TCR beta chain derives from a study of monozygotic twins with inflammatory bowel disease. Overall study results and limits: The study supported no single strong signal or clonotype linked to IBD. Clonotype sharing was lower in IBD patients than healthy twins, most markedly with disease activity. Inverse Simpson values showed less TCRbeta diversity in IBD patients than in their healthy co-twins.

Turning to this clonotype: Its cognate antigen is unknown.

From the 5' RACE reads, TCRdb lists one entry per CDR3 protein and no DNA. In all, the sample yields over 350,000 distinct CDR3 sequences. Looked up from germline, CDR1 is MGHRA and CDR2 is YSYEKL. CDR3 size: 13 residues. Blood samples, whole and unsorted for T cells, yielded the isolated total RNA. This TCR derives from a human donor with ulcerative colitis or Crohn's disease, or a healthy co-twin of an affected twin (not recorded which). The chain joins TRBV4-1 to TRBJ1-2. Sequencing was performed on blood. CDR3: CASSYSVTNGYTF.